A selection of T cell receptor beta chains follows, all from one sample in a study of cytomegalovirus exposure and HLA in healthy donors. Only in-frame clones appear in the TCRdb table, and some are missing; sequencing was by immunoSEQ multiplex PCR. In the table there are some 120,000 clones, around 78% of which are singletons. Material for sequencing was PBMCs. The receptor set was obtained from a man younger than 30 in good health and CMV-seropositive. The CDR3 runs from the conserved cysteine through the conserved F or W. A D gene is named only where the DNA matches it firmly. Clone size appears in some rows only: once, few, many, or a class for an expanded clone.

j_gene	abundance	d_gene	v_gene	CDR3aa	CDR3nt
TRBJ2-3	-	-	TRBV14	CASSPLGTAGGDTQYF	TGTGCCAGCAGTCCGCTCGGGACGGCCGGGGGAGATACGCAGTATTTT
TRBJ2-7	once	-	TRBV9	CASSVDGGGSYEQYF	TGTGCCAGCAGCGTAGATGGGGGAGGTTCCTACGAGCAGTACTTC
TRBJ2-5	-	-	TRBV5-4	CASRASEGEETQYF	TGTGCCAGCAGGGCGAGCGAGGGGGAAGAGACCCAGTACTTC
TRBJ2-3	-	-	TRBV7-2	CASSLGPGTDTQYF	TGTGCCAGCAGCTTAGGTCCAGGCACAGATACGCAGTATTTT
TRBJ2-7	-	-	TRBV4-1	CASSFPGVYEQYF	TGCGCCAGCAGCTTCCCGGGGGTCTACGAGCAGTACTTC
TRBJ2-5	-	TRBD2	TRBV14	CASGHQGTSGVLGEETQYF	TGTGCCAGCGGACACCAAGGGACTAGCGGGGTTTTGGGGGAAGAGACCCAGTACTTC
TRBJ2-3	-	-	TRBV4-2	CASSQMGIADPISTDTQYF	TGTGCCAGCAGCCAAATGGGAATAGCGGACCCTATAAGCACAGATACGCAGTATTTT
TRBJ2-3	once	TRBD2	TRBV29-1	CSGQLAGGPDTQYF	TGCAGCGGACAACTAGCGGGGGGGCCAGATACGCAGTATTTT
TRBJ2-1	-	TRBD1	TRBV4-1	CASSQTGWQFF	TGCGCCAGCAGCCAGACAGGGTGGCAGTTCTTC
TRBJ2-5	-	TRBD2	TRBV5-8	CASSLGRLAIETQYF	TGTGCCAGCAGCCTGGGACGACTAGCGATAGAGACCCAGTACTTC
TRBJ2-1	-	TRBD2	TRBV7-6	CASSSGYLAGEHNEQFF	TGTGCCAGCAGCTCCGGCTACCTAGCGGGGGAGCACAATGAGCAGTTCTTC
TRBJ1-1	-	-	TRBV28	CASSPRTEAFF	TGTGCCAGCAGCCCGCGGACTGAAGCTTTCTTT
TRBJ2-7	-	-	TRBV7-8	CASSLWTVRTRIRFYEQYF	TGTGCCAGCAGCTTATGGACAGTCAGAACTCGGATCCGCTTTTACGAGCAGTACTTC
TRBJ2-1	-	-	TRBV10-2	CASSDGRNNEQFF	TGCGCCAGCAGTGATGGGAGAAACAATGAGCAGTTCTTC
TRBJ2-6	-	-	TRBV28	CASRTSRSGANVLTF	TGTGCCAGCCGGACATCTCGCTCTGGGGCCAACGTCCTGACTTTC
TRBJ1-2	few	TRBD1	TRBV28	CASSLWGQGATGYTF	TGTGCCAGCAGTTTATGGGGACAGGGGGCGACTGGCTACACCTTC
TRBJ1-5	few	-	TRBV6-6	CASKLQGQPQHF	TGTGCCAGCAAGCTACAGGGCCAGCCCCAGCATTTT
TRBJ2-3	-	-	TRBV18	CASSPPRGGATDTQYF	TGTGCCAGCTCACCACCGAGGGGGGGGGCCACAGATACGCAGTATTTT
TRBJ1-2	-	-	TRBV6-6	CASFPRGGADYGYTF	TGTGCCAGCTTCCCTCGTGGGGGGGCGGACTATGGCTACACCTTC
TRBJ1-5	few	-	TRBV18	CASSPGGQDQPQHF	TGTGCCAGCTCACCGGGAGGGCAAGATCAGCCCCAGCATTTT
TRBJ2-3	-	-	TRBV19	CASSNPRHQAETQYF	TGTGCCAGTAGTAACCCCCGCCACCAGGCAGAAACGCAGTATTTT
TRBJ1-1	-	-	TRBV9	CASSPQTGGTEAFF	TGTGCCAGCAGCCCTCAAACGGGGGGCACTGAAGCTTTCTTT
TRBJ1-4	-	-	TRBV13	CASSLSQTKNEKLFF	TGTGCCAGCAGCTTGAGTCAGACAAAAAATGAAAAACTGTTTTTT
TRBJ2-1	few	TRBD2	TRBV19	CASSTKGTPKTSGDFNEQFF	TGTGCCAGTAGTACTAAGGGTACCCCCAAGACTAGCGGGGACTTCAATGAGCAGTTCTTC
TRBJ2-5	once	TRBD2	TRBV5-4	CASRAGGVETQYF	TGTGCCAGCAGAGCGGGGGGTGTAGAGACCCAGTACTTC
TRBJ1-3	-	-	TRBV7-2	CASSLVGQAGNTIYF	TGTGCCAGCAGCTTGGTTGGCCAAGCTGGAAACACCATATATTTT
TRBJ2-1	-	TRBD2	TRBV9	CASSTTSGGPIDEQFF	TGTGCCAGCAGCACAACTAGCGGGGGACCCATAGATGAGCAGTTCTTC
TRBJ2-5	-	-	TRBV5-8	CASSFPVPRDQETQYF	TGTGCCAGCAGCTTTCCCGTCCCCAGGGACCAAGAGACCCAGTACTTC
TRBJ1-2	once	-	TRBV7-8	CASTPYSGHSGYTF	TGTGCCAGCACCCCTTACTCAGGGCATTCGGGCTACACCTTC
TRBJ2-5	-	-	TRBV14	CASSQARRETQYF	TGTGCCAGCAGCCAAGCCCGGAGGGAGACCCAGTACTTC
TRBJ2-1	-	-	TRBV2	CASSGLEQFF	TGTGCCAGCAGTGGACTTGAGCAGTTCTTC
TRBJ1-4	-	-	TRBV4-1	CASSQIGEGRGSTNEKLFF	TGCGCCAGCAGCCAGATAGGAGAGGGGAGGGGTTCAACTAATGAAAAACTGTTTTTT
TRBJ2-2	-	TRBD1	TRBV7-6	CASSLGAPGTGLTGELFF	TGTGCCAGCAGCCTTGGGGCGCCCGGGACAGGCCTGACCGGGGAGCTGTTTTTT
TRBJ1-2	-	-	TRBV5-1	CASSAVGSDYGYTF	TGCGCCAGCAGCGCCGTCGGGTCTGACTATGGCTACACCTTC
TRBJ1-5	-	-	TRBV15	CATSRNRANQPQHF	TGTGCCACCAGCAGAAACAGGGCAAATCAGCCCCAGCATTTT
TRBJ2-3	-	TRBD2	TRBV11-2	CASSWPTSLAGGPSDTQYF	TGTGCCAGCAGCTGGCCCACCTCTCTAGCGGGGGGGCCCTCGGATACGCAGTATTTT
TRBJ2-7	-	-	TRBV5-1	CASSHWGVTYEQYF	TGCGCCAGCAGCCACTGGGGAGTCACCTACGAGCAGTACTTC
TRBJ1-1	-	-	TRBV12-5	CASGTGLDTEAFF	TGTGCTAGTGGTACAGGGTTAGACACTGAAGCTTTCTTT
TRBJ2-3	-	-	TRBV18	CASSAGTDTQYF	TGTGCCAGCTCCGCGGGAACAGATACGCAGTATTTT
TRBJ2-7	-	TRBD1	TRBV19	CASSMQGATSEQYF	TGTGCCAGTAGTATGCAGGGGGCTACGTCCGAGCAGTACTTC
TRBJ2-2	-	-	TRBV28	CASLLADREIGGELFF	TGTGCCAGTCTTCTAGCGGACAGGGAGATCGGCGGGGAGCTGTTTTTT
TRBJ2-7	few	TRBD1	TRBV4-1	CASSYPGQGAIEQYF	TGCGCCAGCAGCTACCCGGGACAGGGGGCGATTGAGCAGTACTTC
TRBJ2-7	few	-	TRBV6-1	CASRYQISYEQYF	TGTGCCAGCAGGTATCAGATTTCCTACGAGCAGTACTTC
TRBJ1-6	-	-	TRBV7-2	CASSSRVRDSPLHF	TGTGCCAGCAGCTCCAGGGTTAGGGATTCACCCCTCCACTTT
TRBJ1-5	once	TRBD1	TRBV19	CASSIATGGNQPQHF	TGTGCCAGTAGTATAGCGACAGGGGGAAATCAGCCCCAGCATTTT
TRBJ2-7	-	TRBD2	TRBV4-1	CASSQDSGGGASEQYF	TGCGCCAGCAGCCAAGATTCCGGCGGGGGGGCGTCCGAGCAGTACTTC
TRBJ1-3	-	-	TRBV28	CASSPPSKGAGNTIYF	TGTGCCAGCAGTCCTCCCTCTAAGGGGGCTGGAAACACCATATATTTT
TRBJ2-2	-	-	TRBV2	CASSDESGELFF	TGTGCCAGCAGTGATGAGTCAGGGGAGCTGTTTTTT
TRBJ2-3	-	-	TRBV5-4	CASSSGLAPDTQYF	TGTGCCAGCAGCTCCGGGCTAGCCCCAGATACGCAGTATTTT
TRBJ2-3	-	TRBD2	TRBV5-6	CASSSWGGRPDTQYF	TGTGCCAGCAGCTCCTGGGGGGGGAGGCCAGATACGCAGTATTTT
TRBJ2-6	few	-	TRBV19	CASSSQGAGANVLTF	TGTGCCAGTAGTTCACAGGGTGCTGGGGCCAACGTCCTGACTTTC
TRBJ2-2	once	-	TRBV28	CASSLYRRTGELFF	TGTGCCAGCAGTTTGTACAGACGCACCGGGGAGCTGTTTTTT
TRBJ2-3	-	-	TRBV7-9	CASGPAAADTQYF	TGTGCCAGCGGTCCGGCGGCGGCAGATACGCAGTATTTT
TRBJ2-7	few	TRBD1	TRBV6-1	CASSEGDRASW	TGTGCCAGCAGTGAAGGGGACAGGGCCTCGTGG
TRBJ2-1	-	TRBD2	TRBV11-2	CASSLDAASGGSSYNEQFF	TGTGCCAGCAGCTTAGACGCGGCTAGCGGGGGGAGCTCCTACAATGAGCAGTTCTTC